This TCR beta chain was sequenced during a study of blood T cells in healthy people across ages. Findings and caveats of the study: With donor CMV status unknown, expanded clonotype changes were possibly confounded. Observed TCR beta diversity per million T cells went down as age went up. This fall followed a roughly linear course with age.

A second PCR, run for about 7 to 11 cycles, used a sample-barcoded 5' primer plus a J-beta primer mix. Sequencing of every sample gave 2.5 million or more CDR3-containing paired-end reads. TCRdb independently ran MiXCR on the 5' RACE reads; one entry per CDR3 protein. The data hold a few hundred thousand distinct CDR3 sequences, with approximately 25% observed a single time. Donors ranged from about 6 to 95 years old and were healthy Caucasians in Russia. This clonotype appeared once. The antigen is undetermined. Germline assignment: CDR1 MNHEY and CDR2 SVGEGT. V lost 6 bases and J lost 7, with 12 bases in between. The CDR3 consists of 12 residues.

The rearrangement links TRBV6-2 or TRBV6-3 to TRBJ1-1; no definite D call. This receptor was obtained from a woman between 70 and 85 years old in good health. The sequenced sample was blood. DNA of the CDR3: TGTGCCAGCAGCTTGGACGGGTTTGAAGCTTTCTTT. Protein sequence: CASSLDGFEAFF.